The T cell receptor (beta chain) described here comes from a study of patients and donors after allogeneic stem cell transplantation. TCRdb fed the RT-PCR reads into MiXCR, producing one record per CDR3 protein. This sample has a few hundred thousand distinct CDR3 sequences, with about 37% found just once. Trimming took off 4 bases at V and 0 bases at J, with 20 bases between the two ends. Germline CDR1 is SGHNT and CDR2 is YYREEE (reference sequence). The length of the CDR3 is 18 residues. This clonotype was sampled from a human donor who was either an allogeneic HSCT recipient or a stem cell or donor lymphocyte infusion donor (not recorded which). It is not recorded whose cells these are; they may come from a transplant donor. Specimen: blood, either unsorted or a sorted T cell fraction (not recorded which). V is TRBV5-4 and J is TRBJ1-3, with a weak D call TRBD1 (6 bases). In nucleotides, the CDR3 is TGTGCCAGCAGCCCTGGGGGGGGCGTCAAGGCCTCTGGAAACACCATATATTTT. Its protein product is CASSPGGGVKASGNTIYF.